The sequence of this TCR beta chain was determined in a study of vaccination and CD4 T cells after COVID-19 (dated by TCRdb to between 2021 and 2024). General notes on the study: SARS-CoV-2 positivity had been established in the convalescent patients by nasal swab PCR, and mild disease was recorded in under ten of these patients and severe disease in one. The convalescent cohort comprised six males and four females, including two Hispanic individuals, seven Caucasians, two Asians and one multiracial person. Each participant got two doses of either the Pfizer-BioNTech BNT162b2 vaccine (n=8) or the Moderna mRNA-1273 vaccine (n=2). Post-COVID blood samples from convalescent patients were collected a median of around 100 days after diagnosis, with a range of 35 to 161 days. The time from the second vaccine dose to post-vaccine blood sampling had a median of roughly 70 days and ranged from about 14 to 241 days. For stimulating the cultures, overlapping spike peptide pools were used, derived from SARS-CoV-2 as well as from the common cold coronaviruses HCoV-NL63, HCoV-OC43 and HCoV-229E. As controls, cultures received a CEFX viral epitope pool (the positive control), an HIV-1 Nef peptide pool (the negative control), or no peptide at all. In ten to eleven COVID-19 convalescent patients and a few infection-naive healthy vaccine recipients, researchers compared the spike-specific CD4+ TCR repertoire from before mRNA vaccination with the repertoire from after. The paper as a whole reports these results and caveats: In convalescent patients, nearly all vaccine-specific clones (304 of 307) were found to be mono-reactive for SARS-CoV-2 spike rather than cross-reactive with common cold coronaviruses. In convalescent patients, a median around 90% of post-vaccine SARS-CoV-2-reactive clones were detected only after vaccination, suggesting vaccine-specific priming. Only a relatively small number of convalescent patients were included in the study, and early timepoints following natural infection were not analyzed. The median count of SARS-CoV-2-reactive clonotypes went up from around 23 after infection to some 38 after vaccination, although the change was not significant.

Comments on this clonotype: Its antigen is still unknown. Base qualities are missing; no much larger clone stands one base away.

Library prep was done by PCR. DNA from cultured CD4+ T cells underwent TCR sequencing with the Oncomine TCR Beta short-read assay at the Johns Hopkins FTIC core. The QIAamp micro DNA kit was used to extract genomic DNA from the cultured CD4+ T cells. Oncomine TCR Beta libraries from cultured CD4+ T cells were pooled using unique dual indexes and sequenced on an Illumina iSeq 100. On the authors' methods: Non-productive sequences were filtered out, and CDR3s that did not start with C, did not end with F or W, or were shorter than 7 amino acids were discarded. The MANAFEST web application was used to identify antigen-specific clonotypes by comparing peptide-stimulated wells against reference wells and other culture wells. Positive clones required FDR below 0.05, an odds ratio above 5, and productive frequency above 0.1% in at least two of three replicate wells. Clonotypes that were significantly expanded in both SARS-CoV-2 spike wells and at least one common cold coronavirus spike condition were defined as cross-reactive. Using R version 3.6.1, CDR3 homology was evaluated through Levenshtein distances (stringdist) along with unrooted phylogenetic trees (ape). TCRdb handled the public reads itself, with Q25 trimming in fastp and clone calling in MiXCR, and kept productive beta chains. Rows merge per CDR3 protein into single entries with the most common DNA and genes. TCRdb assigned the V and J calls; the authors' analysis was not used. The sample table lists roughly 18,000 distinct CDR3 sequences, less than 70% of them with a count of one. The ten largest clones capture roughly 11% of the sample.

The treatment or condition label, read with the paper, signifies: roughly ten-day PBMC culture with coronavirus spike peptide pools or control peptides (ViraFEST assay). The study used the ViraFEST assay, which expanded antigen-specific T cells with peptide pools and then identified expanded clonotypes by TCR sequencing. The convalescent patients' positive SARS-CoV-2 PCR tests fell between March and December 2020, which was before the Alpha, Beta and Delta variants emerged in the United States. PBMCs were cultured at around 2 million per well in IMDM supplemented with around 5.5% human AB serum and around 10 IU/ml IL-2, with roughly 10 ug/ml peptide pools added. On days 3 and 7, half of the culture medium was replaced with fresh IL-2-containing medium. CD4+ T cells were isolated after about 10 days of culture through negative selection using the EasySep CD4+ T cell isolation kit. PBMCs were separated from whole blood using Ficoll-Paque Plus gradient centrifugation and then either used fresh or cryopreserved at -140C. Culture conditions were generally each tested in triplicate wells.

The germline ends are 8 bases apart after V is trimmed by 5 bases and J by 3 bases. Including cysteine and phenylalanine, the CDR3 has 12 amino acids. The kept DNA is CDR3 alone, 36 bases in frame from the first base. Per the germline V gene, MNHNS is the CDR1 and SASEGT is the CDR2. This sequence uses TRBV6-1 and TRBJ2-7; too little of a D gene remains to name it. The sequence was collected from a human donor who had recovered from COVID-19. The sample taken for sequencing was CD4+ T cells from blood, cultured in vitro. The CDR3 here reads CASSQTHYEQYF. The bases read TGTGCCAGCAGTCAGACCCACTACGAGCAGTACTTC.